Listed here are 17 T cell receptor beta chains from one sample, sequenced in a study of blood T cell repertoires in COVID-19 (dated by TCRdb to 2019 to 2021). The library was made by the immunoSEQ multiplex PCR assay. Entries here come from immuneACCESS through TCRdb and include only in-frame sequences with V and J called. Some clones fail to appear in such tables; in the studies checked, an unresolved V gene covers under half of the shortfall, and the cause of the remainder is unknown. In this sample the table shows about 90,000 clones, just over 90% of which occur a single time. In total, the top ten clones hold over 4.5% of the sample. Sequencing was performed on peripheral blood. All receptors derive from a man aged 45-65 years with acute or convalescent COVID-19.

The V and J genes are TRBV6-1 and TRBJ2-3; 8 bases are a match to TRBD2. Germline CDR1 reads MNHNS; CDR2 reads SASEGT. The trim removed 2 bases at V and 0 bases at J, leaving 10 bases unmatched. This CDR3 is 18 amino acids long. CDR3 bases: TGTGCCAGCAGTGAAACGTTGTCTAGCGGGCCTAGCACAGATACGCAGTATTTT. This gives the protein CASSETLSSGPSTDTQYF.

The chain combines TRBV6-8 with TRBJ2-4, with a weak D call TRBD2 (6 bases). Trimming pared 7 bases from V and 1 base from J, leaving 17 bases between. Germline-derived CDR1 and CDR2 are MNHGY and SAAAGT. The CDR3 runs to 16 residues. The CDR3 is CASIKELAAAKNIQYF. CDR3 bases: TGTGCCAGCATCAAGGAACTAGCAGCGGCCAAAAACATTCAGTACTTC.

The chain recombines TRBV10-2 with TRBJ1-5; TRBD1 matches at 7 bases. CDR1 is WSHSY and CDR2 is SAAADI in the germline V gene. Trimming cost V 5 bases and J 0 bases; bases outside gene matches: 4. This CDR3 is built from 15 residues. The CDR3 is CASSTDRVSNQPQHF. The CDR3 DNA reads TGCGCCAGCAGTACCGACAGGGTTAGCAATCAGCCCCAGCATTTT.

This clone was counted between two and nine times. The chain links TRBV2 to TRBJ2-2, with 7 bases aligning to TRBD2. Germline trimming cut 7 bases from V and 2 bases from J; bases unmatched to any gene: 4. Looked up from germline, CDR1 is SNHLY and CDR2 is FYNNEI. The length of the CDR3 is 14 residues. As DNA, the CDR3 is TGTGCCAGCAACAGCGGGACCAACACCGGGGAGCTGTTTTTT. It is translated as CASNSGTNTGELFF.

The CDR3 sequence: CASSPGDYEQYF. The DNA of the CDR3 is TGTGCCAGCAGTCCCGGGGACTACGAGCAGTACTTC. The chain joins TRBV12-3 or TRBV12-4 to TRBJ2-7; D may be TRBD2 (5 bases). Trimming pared 5 bases from V and 3 bases from J, leaving 8 bases between. This CDR3 region has 12 residues.

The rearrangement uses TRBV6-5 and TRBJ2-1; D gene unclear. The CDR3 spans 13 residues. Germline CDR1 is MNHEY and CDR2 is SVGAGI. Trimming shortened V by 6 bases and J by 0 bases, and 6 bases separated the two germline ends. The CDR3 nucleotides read TGTGCCAGCAGGATCAGCTCCTACAATGAGCAGTTCTTC. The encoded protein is CASRISSYNEQFF.

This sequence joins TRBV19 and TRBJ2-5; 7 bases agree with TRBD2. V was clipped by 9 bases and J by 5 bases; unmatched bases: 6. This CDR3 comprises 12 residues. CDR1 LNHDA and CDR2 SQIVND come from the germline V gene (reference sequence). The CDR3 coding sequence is TGTGCCAGCCGCGGGGGTCGGGAGACCCAGTACTTC. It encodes CASRGGRETQYF.

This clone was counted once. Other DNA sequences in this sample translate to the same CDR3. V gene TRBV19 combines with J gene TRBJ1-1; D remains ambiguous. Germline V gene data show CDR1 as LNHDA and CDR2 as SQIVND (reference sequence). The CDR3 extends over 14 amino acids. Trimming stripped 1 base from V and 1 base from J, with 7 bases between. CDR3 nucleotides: TGTGCCAGTAGTATAGGGGGAGGGAACACTGAAGCTTTCTTT. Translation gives CASSIGGGNTEAFF.

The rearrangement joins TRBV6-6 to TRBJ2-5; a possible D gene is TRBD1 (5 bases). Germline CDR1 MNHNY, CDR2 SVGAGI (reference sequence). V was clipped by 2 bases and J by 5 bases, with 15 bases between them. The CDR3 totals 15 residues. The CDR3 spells CASSYAAQGQETQYF. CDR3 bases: TGTGCCAGCAGTTACGCGGCCCAGGGTCAGGAGACCCAGTACTTC.

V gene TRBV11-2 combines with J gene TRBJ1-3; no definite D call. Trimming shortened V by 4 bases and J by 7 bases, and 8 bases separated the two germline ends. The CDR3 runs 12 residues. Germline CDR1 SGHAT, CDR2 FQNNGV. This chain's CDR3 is CASSSQINTIYF. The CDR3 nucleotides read TGTGCCAGCAGCTCACAAATTAACACCATATATTTT.

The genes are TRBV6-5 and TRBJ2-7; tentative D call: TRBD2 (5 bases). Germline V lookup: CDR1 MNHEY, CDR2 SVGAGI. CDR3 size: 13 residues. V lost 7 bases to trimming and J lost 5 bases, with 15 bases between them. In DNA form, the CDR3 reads TGTGCCAGCACTCGGGCGGGTATCCACGAGCAGTACTTC. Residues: CASTRAGIHEQYF.

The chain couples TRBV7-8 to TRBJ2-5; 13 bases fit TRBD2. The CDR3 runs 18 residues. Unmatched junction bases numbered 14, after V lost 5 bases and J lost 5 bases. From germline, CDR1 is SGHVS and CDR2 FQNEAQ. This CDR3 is CASSPGTSGNSVRETQYF. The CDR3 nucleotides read TGTGCCAGCAGCCCCGGGACTAGCGGGAACTCCGTCCGGGAGACCCAGTACTTC.

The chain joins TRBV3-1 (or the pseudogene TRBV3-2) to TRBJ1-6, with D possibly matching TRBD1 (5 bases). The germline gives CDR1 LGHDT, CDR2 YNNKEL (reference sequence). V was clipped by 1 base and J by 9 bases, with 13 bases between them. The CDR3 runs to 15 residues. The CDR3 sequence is CASSQAQGHPSPLHF. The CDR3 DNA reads TGTGCCAGCAGCCAAGCCCAGGGCCACCCTTCACCCCTCCACTTT.

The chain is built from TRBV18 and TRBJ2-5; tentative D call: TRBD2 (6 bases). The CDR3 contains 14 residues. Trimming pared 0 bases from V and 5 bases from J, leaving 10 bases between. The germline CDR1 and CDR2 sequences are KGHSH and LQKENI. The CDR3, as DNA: TGTGCCAGCTCACCACCGGCGGGGCCGGAGACCCAGTACTTC. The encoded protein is CASSPPAGPETQYF.

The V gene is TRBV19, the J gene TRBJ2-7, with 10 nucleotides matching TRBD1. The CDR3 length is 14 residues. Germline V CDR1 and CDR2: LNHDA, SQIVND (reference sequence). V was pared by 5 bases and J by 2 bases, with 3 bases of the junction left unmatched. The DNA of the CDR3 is TGTGCCAGTAGTCGGGACAGGGGTCCCTACGAGCAGTACTTC. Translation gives CASSRDRGPYEQYF. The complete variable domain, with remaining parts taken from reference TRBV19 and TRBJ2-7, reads DGGITQSPKYLFRKEGQNVTLSCEQNLNHDAMYWYRQDPGQGLRLIYYSQIVNDFQKGDIAEGYSVSREKKESFPLTVTSAQKNPTAFYLCASSRDRGPYEQYFGPGTRLTVT.

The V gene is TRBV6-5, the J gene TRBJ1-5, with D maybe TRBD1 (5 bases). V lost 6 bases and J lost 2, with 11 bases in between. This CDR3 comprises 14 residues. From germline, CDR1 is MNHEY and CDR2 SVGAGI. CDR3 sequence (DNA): TGTGCCAGCAGCAGGGTGGTGGGCAATCAGCCCCAGCATTTT. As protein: CASSRVVGNQPQHF.

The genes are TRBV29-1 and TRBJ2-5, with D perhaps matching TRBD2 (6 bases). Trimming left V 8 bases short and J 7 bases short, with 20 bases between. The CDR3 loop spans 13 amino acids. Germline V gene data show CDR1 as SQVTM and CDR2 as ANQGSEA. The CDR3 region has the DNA TGCAGCCAAGCAGACAGACGACTAGGGACCCAGTACTTC. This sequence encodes CSQADRRLGTQYF.